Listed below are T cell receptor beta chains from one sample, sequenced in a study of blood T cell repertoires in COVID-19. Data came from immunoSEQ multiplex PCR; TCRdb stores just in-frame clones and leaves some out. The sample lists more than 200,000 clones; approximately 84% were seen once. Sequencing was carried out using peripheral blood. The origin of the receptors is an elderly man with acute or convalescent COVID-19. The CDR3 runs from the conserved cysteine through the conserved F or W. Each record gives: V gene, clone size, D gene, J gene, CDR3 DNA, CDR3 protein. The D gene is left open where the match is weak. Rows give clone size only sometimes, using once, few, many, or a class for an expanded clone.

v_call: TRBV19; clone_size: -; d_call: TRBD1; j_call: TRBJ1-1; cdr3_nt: TGTGCCAGTAGACGGGGACAGGTGAACACTGAAGCTTTCTTT; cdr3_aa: CASRRGQVNTEAFF
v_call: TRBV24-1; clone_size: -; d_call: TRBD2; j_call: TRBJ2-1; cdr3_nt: TGTGCCACCTCAGCGGGAGGGTACAATGAGCAGTTCTTC; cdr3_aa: CATSAGGYNEQFF
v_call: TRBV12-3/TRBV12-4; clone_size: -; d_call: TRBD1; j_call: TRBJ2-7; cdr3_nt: TGTGCCAGCAGTGGACAGGGTTCCTACGAGCAGTACTTC; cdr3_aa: CASSGQGSYEQYF
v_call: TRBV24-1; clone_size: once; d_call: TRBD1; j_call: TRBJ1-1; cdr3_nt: TGTGCCATCAAAGGACAGGGAGAACACACTGAAGCTTTCTTT; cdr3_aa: CAIKGQGEHTEAFF
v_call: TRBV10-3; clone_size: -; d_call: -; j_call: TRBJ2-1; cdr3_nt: TGTGCCATCAGTGGACTAGTGGGAGTAACCAATGAGCAGTTCTTC; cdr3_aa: CAISGLVGVTNEQFF
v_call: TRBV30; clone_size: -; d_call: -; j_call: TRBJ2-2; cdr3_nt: TGTGCCTGGAGTGGCGACAGACTTAACACCGGGGAGCTGTTTTTT; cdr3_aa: CAWSGDRLNTGELFF
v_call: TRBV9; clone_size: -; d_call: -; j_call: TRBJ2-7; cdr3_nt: TGTGCCAGCAGCGCCACAGCCGGATTTGGCTACGAGCAGTACTTC; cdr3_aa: CASSATAGFGYEQYF
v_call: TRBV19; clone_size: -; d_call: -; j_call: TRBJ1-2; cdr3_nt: TGTGCCAGTAAAGAAGGGGGTTATGGCTACACCTTC; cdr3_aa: CASKEGGYGYTF
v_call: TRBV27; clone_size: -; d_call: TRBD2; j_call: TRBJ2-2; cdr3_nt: TGTGCCAGCAGTCGCAGGGAGGGGACCGGGGAGCTGTTTTTT; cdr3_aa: CASSRREGTGELFF
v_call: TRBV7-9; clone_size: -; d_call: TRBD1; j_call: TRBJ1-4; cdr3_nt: TGTGCCAGCAGCCGGACAGGGAACTCAAATGAAAAACTGTTTTTT; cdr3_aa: CASSRTGNSNEKLFF
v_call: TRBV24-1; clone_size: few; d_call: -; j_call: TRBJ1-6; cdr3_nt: TGTGCCACCAGTGGCCCCGCGGGTTCACCCCTCCACTTT; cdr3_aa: CATSGPAGSPLHF
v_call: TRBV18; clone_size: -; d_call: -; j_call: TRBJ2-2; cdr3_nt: TGTGCCAGCTCACCACGGGACGGTAGGACAGCGAACACCGGGGAGCTGTTTTTT; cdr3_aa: CASSPRDGRTANTGELFF
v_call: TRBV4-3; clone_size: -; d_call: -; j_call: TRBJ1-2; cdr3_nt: TGCGCCAGCAGCCAAGCGGACTCCAACTATGGCTACACCTTC; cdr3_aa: CASSQADSNYGYTF
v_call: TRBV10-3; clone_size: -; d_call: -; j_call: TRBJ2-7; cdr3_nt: TGTGCCATCAGTGAGTCCCGGAGTAGCGTGGGCTACGAGCAGTACTTC; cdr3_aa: CAISESRSSVGYEQYF
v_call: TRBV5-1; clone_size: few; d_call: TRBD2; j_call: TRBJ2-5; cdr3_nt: TGCGCCAGCAGAGAGTGGACTAGCGGCACGGAGACCCAGTACTTC; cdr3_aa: CASREWTSGTETQYF
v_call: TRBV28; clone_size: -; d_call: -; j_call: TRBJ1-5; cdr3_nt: TGTGCCAGCAGAAGAGGGTACAATCAGCCCCAGCATTTT; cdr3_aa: CASRRGYNQPQHF
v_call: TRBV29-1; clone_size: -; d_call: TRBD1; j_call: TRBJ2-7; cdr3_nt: TGCAGCGTGGGACAGGGTCCACTCGAGCAGTACTTC; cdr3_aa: CSVGQGPLEQYF
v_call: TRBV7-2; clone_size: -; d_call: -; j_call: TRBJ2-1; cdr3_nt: TGTGCCAGCAGCTCTCTGGCTGGCTCCTACAATGAGCAGTTCTTC; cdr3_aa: CASSSLAGSYNEQFF
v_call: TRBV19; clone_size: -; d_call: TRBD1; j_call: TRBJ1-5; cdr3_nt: TGTGCCAGTAGTACCGGACAGGGCAATCAGCCCCAGCATTTT; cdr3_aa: CASSTGQGNQPQHF
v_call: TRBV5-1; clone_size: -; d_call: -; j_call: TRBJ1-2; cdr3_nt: TGCGCCAGCAGCGCCTCAGGGATTGGTGGCTACACCTTC; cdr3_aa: CASSASGIGGYTF
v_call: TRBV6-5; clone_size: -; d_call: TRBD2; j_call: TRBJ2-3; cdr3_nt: TGTGCCAGCAGGAGGGACTACAGCACAGATACGCAGTATTTT; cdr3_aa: CASRRDYSTDTQYF
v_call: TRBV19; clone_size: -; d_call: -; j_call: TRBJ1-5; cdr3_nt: TGTGCCAGTAGCCTATTTTTGAAGGGGAATCAGCCCCAGCATTTT; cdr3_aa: CASSLFLKGNQPQHF
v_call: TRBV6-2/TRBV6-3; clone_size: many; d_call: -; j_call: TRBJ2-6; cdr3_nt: TGTGCCAGCAGCCAGAGCTCTGGGGCCAACGTCCTGACTTTC; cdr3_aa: CASSQSSGANVLTF
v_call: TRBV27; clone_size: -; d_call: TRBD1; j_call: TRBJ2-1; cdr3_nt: TGTGCCAGCAGTCAATCGGGGACAGGCACTTCCAATGAGCAGTTCTTC; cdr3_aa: CASSQSGTGTSNEQFF
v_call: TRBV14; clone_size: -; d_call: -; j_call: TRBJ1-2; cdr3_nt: TGTGCCAGCAGCCCACAGTACTTGGCTAACTATGGCTACACCTTC; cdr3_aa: CASSPQYLANYGYTF
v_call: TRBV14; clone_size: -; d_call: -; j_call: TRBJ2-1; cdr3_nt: TGTGCCAGCAGCCGGGGGGGCCGGCAGTTCTTC; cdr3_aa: CASSRGGRQFF
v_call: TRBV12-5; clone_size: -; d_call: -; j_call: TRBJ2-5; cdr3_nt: TGTGCTAGTGGTTTGGGGTTGACAGAACAAGAGACCCAGTACTTC; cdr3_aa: CASGLGLTEQETQYF
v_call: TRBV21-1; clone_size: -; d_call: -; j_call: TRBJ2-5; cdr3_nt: TGTGCCATCCCCTTGGAGACCCAGTACTTC; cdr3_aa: CAIPLETQYF
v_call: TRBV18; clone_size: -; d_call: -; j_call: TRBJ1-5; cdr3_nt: TGTGCCAGCTCACCATCAGGGGGCAATCAGCCCCAGCATTTT; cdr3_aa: CASSPSGGNQPQHF
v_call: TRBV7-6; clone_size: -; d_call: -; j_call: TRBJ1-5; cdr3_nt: TGTGCCAGCAGTTTACGACCACAGGGTAATGAGCCCCAGCATTTT; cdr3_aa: CASSLRPQGNEPQHF
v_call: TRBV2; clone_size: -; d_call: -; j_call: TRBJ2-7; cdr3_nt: TGTGCCAGCAGTGAAGCCCTTTCCTACGAGCAGTACTTC; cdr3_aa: CASSEALSYEQYF
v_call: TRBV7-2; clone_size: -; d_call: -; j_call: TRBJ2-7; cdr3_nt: TGTGCCAGCAGCTTCTTAGCGGACCGCTCCTACGAGCAGTACTTC; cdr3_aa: CASSFLADRSYEQYF
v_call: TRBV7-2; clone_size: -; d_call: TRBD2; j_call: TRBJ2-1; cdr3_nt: TGTGCCAGCAGCTTAGGTCCTAGCGGGATTAAACAGTTCTTC; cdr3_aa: CASSLGPSGIKQFF
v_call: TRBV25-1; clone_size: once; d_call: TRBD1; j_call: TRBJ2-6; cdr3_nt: TGTGCCAGCAGAGCCGGGACAGGAAGCTCTGGGGCCAACGTCCTGACTTTC; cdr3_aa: CASRAGTGSSGANVLTF
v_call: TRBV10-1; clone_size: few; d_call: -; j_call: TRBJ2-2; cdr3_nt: TGCGCCAGCAGCGCCCAACGGGCCGGGGAGCTGTTTTTT; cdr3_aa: CASSAQRAGELFF
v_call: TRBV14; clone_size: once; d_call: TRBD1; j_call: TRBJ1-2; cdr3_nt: TGTGCCAGCAGCCAACGACAGGGGGCCATACATGGCTACACCTTC; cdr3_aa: CASSQRQGAIHGYTF
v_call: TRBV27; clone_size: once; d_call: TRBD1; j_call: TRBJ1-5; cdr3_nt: TGTGCCAGCAGTCTCTCGTTCCGGGACAGTAGCAATCAGCCCCAGCATTTT; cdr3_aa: CASSLSFRDSSNQPQHF
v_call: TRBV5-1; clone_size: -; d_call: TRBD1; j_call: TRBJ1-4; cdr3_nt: TGCGCCAGCAGCTTGGGGGACAGGGAGGGAGAAAAACTGTTTTTT; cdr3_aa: CASSLGDREGEKLFF
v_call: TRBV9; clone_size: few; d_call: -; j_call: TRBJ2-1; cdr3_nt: TGTGCCAGCAGCGCCGGCCTTAGCAAGAGCTCCTACAATGAGCAGTTCTTC; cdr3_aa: CASSAGLSKSSYNEQFF
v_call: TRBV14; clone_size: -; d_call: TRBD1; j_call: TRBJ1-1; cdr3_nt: TGTGCCAGCAGCCATGGACAGGGGACTGAAGCTTTCTTT; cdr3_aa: CASSHGQGTEAFF
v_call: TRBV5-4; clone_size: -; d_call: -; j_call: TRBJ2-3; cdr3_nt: TGTGCCAGCAGGTCCCAGGGCAGCCCCACAGATACGCAGTATTTT; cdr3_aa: CASRSQGSPTDTQYF
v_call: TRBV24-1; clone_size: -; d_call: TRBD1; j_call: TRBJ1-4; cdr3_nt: TGTGCCGCCCAGGGGGCAACTAATGAAAAACTGTTTTTT; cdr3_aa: CAAQGATNEKLFF
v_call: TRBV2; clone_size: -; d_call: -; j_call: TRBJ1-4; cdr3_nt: TGTGCCAGCAGTGAAGAATTGCCGCCGACGGGAAAACTGTTTTTT; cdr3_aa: CASSEELPPTGKLFF
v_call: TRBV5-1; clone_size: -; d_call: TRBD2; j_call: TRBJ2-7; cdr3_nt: TGCGCCAGCAGCCCCGCTAGCGGGAGTGCCTACGAGCAGTACTTC; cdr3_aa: CASSPASGSAYEQYF
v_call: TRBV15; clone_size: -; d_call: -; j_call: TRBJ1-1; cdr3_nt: TGTGCCACCAGCAGAGTGGGCTCTGAAGCTTTCTTT; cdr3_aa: CATSRVGSEAFF
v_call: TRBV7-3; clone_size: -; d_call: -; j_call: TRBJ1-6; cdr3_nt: TGTGCCAGCAGCTTAGGGCCAAATTCACCCCTCCACTTT; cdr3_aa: CASSLGPNSPLHF
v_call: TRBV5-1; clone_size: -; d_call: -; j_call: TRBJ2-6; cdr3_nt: TGCGCCAGCAGCCCCCAGGGTCCCCTCTCTGGGGCCAACGTCCTGACTTTC; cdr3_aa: CASSPQGPLSGANVLTF
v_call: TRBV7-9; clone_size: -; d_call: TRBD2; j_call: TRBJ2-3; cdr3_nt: TGTGCCAGCAGCCCCCTACTAGCGGGAAACACAGATACGCAGTATTTT; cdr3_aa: CASSPLLAGNTDTQYF
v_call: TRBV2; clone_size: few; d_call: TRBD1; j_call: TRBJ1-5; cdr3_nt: TGTGCCAGCATCCGGGACAGGGGGAACATTTATAGCAATCAGCCCCAGCATTTT; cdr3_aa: CASIRDRGNIYSNQPQHF
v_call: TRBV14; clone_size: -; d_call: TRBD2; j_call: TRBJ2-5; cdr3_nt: TGTGCCAGCAGCCACTGGACTAGCGGGAGGGCTCCAGAGACCCAGTACTTC; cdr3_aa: CASSHWTSGRAPETQYF
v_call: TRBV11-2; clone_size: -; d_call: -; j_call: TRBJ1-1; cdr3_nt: TGTGCCAGCAGCCTGTGGCCGAACACTGAAGCTTTCTTT; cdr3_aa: CASSLWPNTEAFF
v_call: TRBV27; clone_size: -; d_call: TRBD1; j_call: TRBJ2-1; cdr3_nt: TGTGCCAGCAGTATCTGGGGACAGGGAATCAATGAGCAGTTCTTC; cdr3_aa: CASSIWGQGINEQFF
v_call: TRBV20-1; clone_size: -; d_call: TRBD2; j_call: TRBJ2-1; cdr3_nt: TGCAGTGCTAGTGGTGACGGGAGGGAGTACAATGAGCAGTTCTTC; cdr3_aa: CSASGDGREYNEQFF
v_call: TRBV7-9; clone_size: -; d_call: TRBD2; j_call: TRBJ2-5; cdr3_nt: TGTGCCAGCAGCTTAATTCCGGGGAGGGCAGAGACCCAGTACTTC; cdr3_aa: CASSLIPGRAETQYF
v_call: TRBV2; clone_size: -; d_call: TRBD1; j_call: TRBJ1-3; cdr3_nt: TGTGCCAGCAGTGAATCTCGTGGACAGGGTGGAAACACCATATATTTT; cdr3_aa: CASSESRGQGGNTIYF
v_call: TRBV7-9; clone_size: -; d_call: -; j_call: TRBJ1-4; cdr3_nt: TGTGCCAGCAGCTTAGCAACTCGGGGAGATGAAAAACTGTTTTTT; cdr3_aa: CASSLATRGDEKLFF
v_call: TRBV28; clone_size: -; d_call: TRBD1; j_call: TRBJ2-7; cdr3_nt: TGTGCCAGCAGCCGTCGGGGACAGGCCACCTACGAGCAGTACTTC; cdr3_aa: CASSRRGQATYEQYF